The 10 T cell receptor beta chains listed next were all sequenced from one sample in a study of Graves' ophthalmopathy and Graves' hyperthyroidism. As the template, RNA transcripts were used to amplify TCR beta CDR3 regions. HTBI-primed first-round RT-PCR preceded second-round multiplex PCR. TCRdb used MiXCR to reprocess the multiplex PCR reads, holding one entry per CDR3 protein. The data show over a million distinct CDR3 sequences, 35% to 45% seen once. Sequences were obtained from peripheral blood or thyroid tissue (not recorded which). These receptors all come from an adult man with Graves' hyperthyroidism.

In this sample, this clonotype turned up many times. The chain uses TRBV7-9 and TRBJ1-6; D gene ambiguous. The CDR3 spans 14 residues. V was clipped by 6 bases and J by 8 bases, with 14 bases between them. Germline-derived CDR1 and CDR2 are SEHNR and FQNEAQ (reference sequence). The CDR3 loop is CASSLVFGDSPLHF. The CDR3 bases are TGTGCCAGCAGTCTAGTCTTTGGAGATTCACCCCTCCACTTT.

The genes are TRBV29-1 and TRBJ2-5; D assignment may be TRBD1 or TRBD2 (5 bases each). Germline lookup yields CDR1 SQVTM and CDR2 ANQGSEA. The CDR3 loop spans 13 amino acids. V lost 6 bases, J lost 1 base, and 12 bases lay in between. As DNA, the CDR3 is TGCAGCGTCGCCGGGACCTCCCAAGAGACCCAGTACTTC. Its translation: CSVAGTSQETQYF.

This clonotype was observed many times. This chain uses TRBV6-4 with TRBJ1-2; D unresolved. CDR3 length: 13 amino acids. Germline CDR1 MRHNA, CDR2 SNTAGT. Between the trimmed V and J ends, which lost 3 bases and 7 bases, there was a span of 12 bases. The CDR3 DNA is TGTGCCAGCAGTGAAAGTACGGGTGGTGGCTACACCTTC. Amino acids: CASSESTGGGYTF.

This clonotype was counted ten times or more. The CDR3 coding sequence is TGTGCCAGCAGCTTAGGTGGCTGGGTTGGAGAAAAACTGTTTTTT. Encoded protein: CASSLGGWVGEKLFF. The chain uses TRBV7-6 and TRBJ1-4; D remains unclear. The CDR3 has 15 residues. V lost 1 base and J lost 8, with 14 bases in between. In germline, CDR1 is SGHVS, CDR2 FNYEAQ.

There are many counts of this clonotype. The CDR3 loop reads CASSYETHLHF. CDR3 nucleotide sequence: TGTGCCAGCAGTTACGAGACCCACCTCCACTTT. This chain uses TRBV6-2 or TRBV6-3 with TRBJ1-6; no clear D. The CDR3 has 11 residues. Trimming took 2 bases from V and 15 from J, leaving 8 bases between them. Germline V gene lookup returns CDR1 MNHEY and CDR2 SVGEGT.

This clonotype was seen ten or more times. The chain has TRBV7-2 and TRBJ1-3, with D possibly being TRBD1 (6 bases). CDR1 and CDR2 (germline): SGHTA, FQGNSA. Trimming stripped 5 bases from V and 0 bases from J, with 11 bases between. There are 15 residues in the CDR3. The CDR3 is CASSRTGTSGNTIYF. CDR3 in DNA: TGTGCCAGCAGCCGCACAGGGACCTCTGGAAACACCATATATTTT.

The genes are TRBV24-1 and TRBJ1-5; the D is unclear. Trimming took 0 bases from V and 11 from J, leaving 7 bases between them. The CDR3 consists of 12 residues. The germline V gene encodes CDR1 KGHDR and CDR2 SFDVKD. This chain's CDR3 is CATSDLGETQHF. In DNA, the CDR3 is TGTGCCACCAGTGATTTGGGGGAGACCCAGCATTTT.

V and J are TRBV12-5 and TRBJ2-5, with 9 bases lining up with TRBD2. In germline, CDR1 is LGHNT, CDR2 FRNRAP. The CDR3 is 17 residues long. The junction had 8 bases not matched to a gene; V was cut back by 3 bases and J by 0 bases. The CDR3 is CASGLGAGGPNQETQYF. CDR3 in DNA: TGTGCTAGTGGTTTAGGAGCGGGGGGCCCCAACCAAGAGACCCAGTACTTC. Full variable domain (rest looked up from reference TRBV12-5 and TRBJ2-5): DARVTQTPRHKVTEMGQEVTMRCQPILGHNTVFWYRQTMMQGLELLAYFRNRAPLDDSGMPKDRFSAEMPDATLATLKIQPSEPRDSAVYFCASGLGAGGPNQETQYFGPGTRLLVL.

This clonotype was recorded at least ten times. This chain connects TRBV9 to TRBJ2-5, with D unclear. CDR1 is SGDLS and CDR2 is YYNGEE in the germline V gene. The CDR3 spans 13 residues. Trimming shortened V by 3 bases and J by 1 base, and 7 bases separated the two germline ends. The DNA for the CDR3 is TGTGCCAGCAGCGAGGGTATCCAAGAGACCCAGTACTTC. It codes for CASSEGIQETQYF. Looking up the rest from reference TRBV9 and TRBJ2-5 gives the full variable domain: DSGVTQTPKHLITATGQRVTLRCSPRSGDLSVYWYQQSLDQGLQFLIQYYNGEERAKGNILERFSAQQFPDLHSELNLSSLELGDSALYFCASSEGIQETQYFGPGTRLLVL.

This chain connects TRBV7-2 to TRBJ1-2, with D uncertain. Germline CDR1 reads SGHTA; CDR2 reads FQGNSA. V gave up 2 bases and J gave up 3 bases, with 13 bases separating them. The CDR3 consists of 15 residues. The CDR3, as DNA: TGTGCCAGCAGCTTACGGGGAGGGCGGGACTATGGCTACACCTTC. Translation gives CASSLRGGRDYGYTF.